This is a list of T cell receptor beta chains from one sample in a study of synovial regulatory T cells in juvenile arthritis. Sequencing was performed with immunoSEQ multiplex PCR; in TCRdb, only in-frame clones are kept and a portion is missing. The sample table includes about 10,000 clones. Sequenced sample: Treg cells from blood. The receptors were gathered from a donor younger than 30 with juvenile idiopathic arthritis. CDR3s include the opening cysteine and the closing phenylalanine or tryptophan. The order of the fields is CDR3 length, J gene, clone size, V gene, CDR3 protein. The listing skips clone size in some rows; elsewhere it reads once, few, many or a size class.

14,TRBJ2-7,NA,TRBV5-1,CASSLGGMHYEQYF
12,TRBJ1-2,NA,TRBV5-1,CASSNDRVSYTF
16,TRBJ1-6,NA,TRBV19,CASSPLPGSYNSPLHF
14,TRBJ2-1,NA,TRBV5-4,CASSLQGYGNEQFF
14,TRBJ1-3,NA,TRBV5-5,CASSPQGARNTIYF
15,TRBJ1-4,NA,TRBV5-1,CASSLTDATNEKLFF
17,TRBJ2-7,NA,TRBV5-4,CASSSTKTSGRSYEQYF
16,TRBJ2-7,medium-sized,TRBV19,CASSQGGWVGIGEQYF
13,TRBJ1-1,NA,TRBV19,CAARGLGNTEAFF
15,TRBJ2-1,NA,TRBV5-1,CASSLAGGFYNEQFF
15,TRBJ1-1,NA,TRBV19,CASSPLGQGITEAFF
14,TRBJ1-5,NA,TRBV19,CASSITGLGQPQHF
16,TRBJ1-2,NA,TRBV21-1,CASSKADPTGHYGYTF
15,TRBJ2-7,NA,TRBV4-1,CASSGPSGSNYEQYF
15,TRBJ2-7,NA,TRBV6-5,CASNSPSGSSYEQYF
16,TRBJ1-2,NA,TRBV19,CASSIVWTGGIYGYTF
15,TRBJ1-1,NA,TRBV5-1,CASRRTGGMNTEAFF
15,TRBJ1-2,NA,TRBV6-6,CASSYPSRAAYGYTF
14,TRBJ2-3,NA,TRBV29-1,CSVELAETTDTQYF
15,TRBJ1-1,NA,TRBV4-3,CASSAGWPTGTEAFF
13,TRBJ2-1,NA,TRBV6-1,CASSGPSTSPQFF
13,TRBJ2-3,NA,TRBV28,CASSWGGTDTQYF